These 26 T cell receptor beta chains share one sample of origin, sequenced in a study of tumor-infiltrating lymphocytes in primary liver carcinoma (dated by TCRdb to about 2017). Without any cell sorting, total RNA and DNA were co-extracted from roughly 18-30 mg of bulk tissue using the AllPrep DNA/RNA mini kit. These reads were obtained on an Illumina HiSeq 2500. TCRbeta-specific cDNA was reverse-transcribed from approximately 0.5 ug total RNA using a constant-region primer and ProtoScript II reverse transcriptase. Three nested multiplex PCR rounds, following a slightly modified ARM-PCR procedure, were used to build the TCRbeta libraries. Multiplex TRBV1-TRBV30 forward primers and a Cbeta reverse primer were used in the first two PCR rounds, each of which was run for roughly 9 cycles. TCRdb itself trimmed the public reads at Q25 with fastp, ran MiXCR and retained productive beta chains. Each CDR3 protein appears once, grouped with its most common genes and DNA. The sample contains approximately 73,000 distinct CDR3 sequences, roughly three quarters of them found a single time. Around a quarter of the sample is taken by the ten largest.

The sequenced sample was liver tumor tissue from sampling region 4. The intended sense of this specimen's cell subset or site label: tumor region T4, right-lateral pole. Source of these receptors: a man aged 40-50 years with primary liver carcinoma and hepatitis B virus infection.

This clonotype has only a few counts. An end of the junction differs from the germline gene, which may be a read error. V usage is TRBV6-5 and J usage is TRBJ2-2; D assignment may be TRBD1 or TRBD2 (5 bases each). CDR1 MNHEY and CDR2 SVGAGI come from the germline V gene. This CDR3 has 17 residues. CDR3 residues: CASSSRPPGLNTWELFF. The CDR3 DNA sequence: TGTGCCAGCAGTTCCCGTCCCCCAGGGTTAAACACCTGGGAGCTATTTTTT.

This sequence joins TRBV20-1 and TRBJ2-2, with 8 positions matching TRBD1. V lost 0 bases, J lost 6 bases, and 9 bases stayed unmatched. This CDR3 is built from 16 residues. Germline assignment: CDR1 DFQATT and CDR2 SNEGSKA (reference sequence). As DNA, the CDR3 is TGCAGTGCTAGAGATCCCTCCAGGGGGCTTTCCGGGGAGCTGTTTTTT. It specifies CSARDPSRGLSGELFF.

This clonotype was counted at least ten times. The gene calls are TRBV12-3 or TRBV12-4 and TRBJ2-1; 9 nucleotides agree with TRBD2. V trimming: 6 bases; J trimming: 2 bases; junction bases outside the gene matches: 14. This CDR3 has 18 residues. CDR3 DNA: TGTGCCAGCAGCCCGTTAGTCTGGCGGGAGGGCCCCTACAATGAGCAGTTCTTC. This gives the protein CASSPLVWREGPYNEQFF.

The chain is built from TRBV11-2 and TRBJ2-7; 9 bases line up with TRBD1. V dropped 8 bases and J dropped 7; count of bases not matched to a gene: 15. Germline CDR1 SGHAT, CDR2 FQNNGV. CDR3 length equals 15 residues. The CDR3 DNA reads TGTGCCAGCTGCTCTACAGGGGGCCGGAAGTATGAGCAGTACTTC. It is translated as CASCSTGGRKYEQYF.

J is TRBJ1-1 and V is TRBV4-2; TRBD1 matches at 7 bases. Per germline, CDR1 LGHNA and CDR2 YNFKEQ. The CDR3 spans 18 residues. V lost 5 bases, J lost 2 bases, and 17 bases stayed unmatched. CDR3 bases: TGTGCCAGCAGCACTCACAGAAACAGGGGAATTTTCAACACTGAAGCTTTCTTT. Its translation: CASSTHRNRGIFNTEAFF.

Worth noting for this clonotype: One end of the junction varies from germline; a read error may be responsible. This chain uses TRBV6-1 with TRBJ2-3, with a possible D match to TRBD1 (5 bases). Germline-derived CDR1 and CDR2 are MNHNS and SASEGT. The CDR3 totals 14 residues. CDR3 loop: CASSGRANSDTHYF. The CDR3 DNA reads as TGTGCCAGCAGTGGCAGGGCGAATTCAGATACGCACTATTTT.

The chain recombines TRBV6-5 with TRBJ2-2, with 10 bases lining up with TRBD2. Trimming took 6 bases from V and 6 from J; bases not matched to a gene: 10. Per germline, CDR1 MNHEY and CDR2 SVGAGI. This CDR3 is 16 amino acids long. The CDR3 DNA is TGTGCCAGCAGAAGCGGGAGGGGATCCCTCGCCGGGGAGCTGTTTTTT. Amino acids: CASRSGRGSLAGELFF.

CDR3 nucleotide sequence: TGTGCCAGCAGGGACAGGGGATCCACCGGGGAGCTGTTTTTT. As protein: CASRDRGSTGELFF. The chain joins TRBV6-1 to TRBJ2-2, with 9 bases lining up with TRBD1. The CDR3 is 14 amino acids. Trimming took 6 bases from V and 4 from J; bases not matched to a gene: 3. Germline lookup yields CDR1 MNHNS and CDR2 SASEGT.

This clonotype was counted ten times or more. This chain connects TRBV6-1 to TRBJ2-2; D gene uncertain. CDR3 length: 14 amino acids. V shed 6 bases and J shed 4 bases, with 12 bases lying between them. Germline V gene data show CDR1 as MNHNS and CDR2 as SASEGT. As DNA, the CDR3 is TGTGCCAGCAGCACGTCAATCGGCACCGGGGAGCTGTTTTTT. Translating it yields CASSTSIGTGELFF.

Remarks on this clonotype: One junction end does not reproduce the germline sequence, and a read error may be involved. The rearrangement uses TRBV29-1 and TRBJ2-1; D remains ambiguous. The CDR3 has 13 residues. The germline V gene encodes CDR1 SQVTM and CDR2 ANQGSEA. DNA of the CDR3: TGCATCGTTGAAGATACTACTCACAGTGAGCAGTTCTTC. Its translation is CIVEDTTHSEQFF.

As concerns this clonotype: No conserved phenylalanine or tryptophan is present at the end of the CDR3, so a read error is the likely explanation. The V call is TRBV6-1, the J call TRBJ2-1, with 8 bases matching TRBD2. CDR3 length equals 14 residues. CDR1 is MNHNS, CDR2 SASEGT, per germline. The CDR3 loop reads CAISPTSGYNEQFL. CDR3 coding DNA: TGTGCCATCAGTCCCACTAGCGGATACAATGAGCAGTTCCTC.

The rearrangement links TRBV6-1 to TRBJ2-5; D gene unclear. The germline V gene has CDR1 MNHNS and CDR2 SASEGT. This CDR3 is 13 amino acids long. V lost 7 bases and J lost 1, with 10 bases in between. CDR3: CASIMEIQETQYF. For the CDR3, the DNA is TGTGCCAGCATCATGGAGATCCAAGAGACCCAGTACTTC.

In regard to this clonotype: An end of the junction does not agree with germline; a read error may underlie this. V gene TRBV29-1 combines with J gene TRBJ2-7; TRBD2 is a possible D gene (7 bases). CDR1 SQVTM and CDR2 ANQGSEA come from the germline V gene. The CDR3 sequence is 13 residues long. DNA for the CDR3: TGCAACGTTGACGGGGGGCGCGTGGACGATCAGTACTTC. This gives the protein CNVDGGRVDDQYF.

On this clonotype: A read error may account for a junction end that differs from germline. This sequence joins TRBV6-6 and TRBJ2-7; TRBD2 matches at 9 bases. The CDR3 runs 16 residues. Germline CDR1 reads MNHNY; CDR2 reads SVGAGI (reference sequence). The DNA of the CDR3 is TGTGCCATCAGTCTCACTAGCGGGTGGGGTTCCTACGAGCAGTACTTC. Amino acid sequence: CAISLTSGWGSYEQYF.

As for this clonotype: One end of the junction does not line up with germline, which may come from a read error. The genes are TRBV11-2 and TRBJ2-1; D gene unclear. The germline V gene encodes CDR1 SGHAT and CDR2 FQNNGV. The CDR3 is 13 residues long. CDR3 coding DNA: TGTGACAGCAGCTTAAATGATGCATATGACCAGTTCTTC. Translation: CDSSLNDAYDQFF.

To note about this clonotype: The junction departs from germline at one end; a sequencing error may be responsible. The chain is built from TRBV5-5 and TRBJ1-5; D possibly corresponds to TRBD1 (5 bases). Germline V CDR1 and CDR2: SGHKS, YYEKEE (reference sequence). The CDR3 runs to 15 residues. Here the CDR3 DNA reads TGTGCCAACAGCTTCTCCGGGGGTGACAGTCAGCCCCAGCATTTT. It is translated as CANSFSGGDSQPQHF.

Concerning this clonotype itself: Being one base from a much bigger clone, this may be a read error. The chain uses TRBV14 and TRBJ2-6; TRBD2 might be the D (5 bases). The CDR3 has 15 residues. Germline-derived CDR1 and CDR2 are SGHDN and FVKESK. The DNA for the CDR3 is TGTGCCAGCAGCCAAGATGGACTCCGTGCCAACGCCCTGACTTTC. Its protein is CASSQDGLRANALTF.

Worth noting for this clonotype: A much larger clone is a single base away; this may be a read error. The chain joins TRBV28 to TRBJ2-1; D may be TRBD2 (6 bases). Germline V CDR1 and CDR2: MDHEN, SYDVKM. V was pared by 9 bases and J by 4 bases, with 19 bases between. The CDR3 totals 15 residues. CDR3 protein: CARRIGGPGYNEQFF. As DNA, the CDR3 is TGTGCCAGGAGGATCGGAGGGCCGGGATACAATGAGCAGTTCTTC. Using reference TRBV28 and TRBJ2-1 for the parts outside the CDR3, the full variable domain is DVKVTQSSRYLVKRTGEKVFLECVQDMDHENMFWYRQDPGLGLRLIYFSYDVKMKEKGDIPEGYSVSREKKERFSLILESASTNQTSMYLCARRIGGPGYNEQFFGPGTRLTVL.

Details on this clonotype: A read error may explain this, as a much larger clone is one base away. The chain couples TRBV6-2 or TRBV6-3 to TRBJ2-7, with 7 bases identical to TRBD2. CDR3 length: 13 amino acids. The germline V gene encodes CDR1 MNHEY and CDR2 SVGEGT. DNA for the CDR3: TGTGCCGGCAGTCCTTCCTCGGAGGGGAGGGAGTACTTC. Its protein product is CAGSPSSEGREYF.

V usage is TRBV11-2 and J usage is TRBJ2-2; 7 bases agree with TRBD1. CDR1 is SGHAT, CDR2 FQNNGV, per germline. CDR3 size: 17 residues. With 4 bases clipped from V and 4 bases from J, the junction kept 12 bases outside the gene matches. The CDR3 spells CASSSDRDRVGTGELFF. CDR3 DNA: TGTGCCAGCAGCTCTGATCGTGACAGGGTTGGCACCGGGGAGCTGTTTTTT.

About this clonotype itself: Mismatch with germline at one junction end may stem from a read error. This chain uses TRBV6-1 with TRBJ2-3; 7 bases agree with TRBD2. Germline CDR1 reads MNHNS; CDR2 reads SASEGT. The CDR3 length is 16 residues. The CDR3 loop reads CASSDPMGGLRDTRYF. CDR3 in DNA: TGTGCCAGCAGTGACCCTATGGGGGGGTTAAGAGATACGCGGTATTTT.

This sequence joins TRBV4-2 and TRBJ2-2; weak D call: TRBD2 (6 bases). The CDR3 sequence is 15 residues long. V lost 7 bases to trimming and J lost 7 bases, with 19 bases between them. Germline CDR1 LGHNA, CDR2 YNFKEQ. Here the CDR3 reads CASTSERANSGELFF. For the CDR3, the DNA is TGTGCCAGCACTTCCGAGCGGGCGAATAGCGGGGAGCTGTTTTTT.

Comments on this clonotype: A read error may explain this, as a much larger clone is one base away. The rearrangement joins TRBV7-9 to TRBJ1-5; D is uncertain. The CDR3 runs 12 residues. The germline CDR1 and CDR2 sequences are SEHNR and FQNEAQ (reference sequence). V was shortened by 1 base and J by 9 bases, with 7 bases between the two germline ends. The CDR3 loop is CASSLEEGPQHF. CDR3 DNA sequence: TGTGCCAGCAGCTTAGAGGAGGGGCCCCAGCATTTT.

The V and J genes are TRBV24-1 and TRBJ2-1; D is perhaps TRBD1 (5 bases). The CDR3 length is 13 residues. With 7 bases removed from V and 8 bases from J, the gap between germline ends came to 14 bases. The germline V gene encodes CDR1 KGHDR and CDR2 SFDVKD. The chain's CDR3 is CATRTGGHDEQFF. CDR3 in DNA: TGTGCCACCAGAACAGGTGGGCACGATGAGCAGTTCTTC.

This clonotype was seen many times. The chain recombines TRBV5-1 with TRBJ2-7; 8 nucleotides agree with TRBD1. After removal of 4 bases from V and 4 bases from J, the junction contained 7 bases not matched to a gene. The CDR3 covers 14 residues. Germline V gene lookup returns CDR1 SGHRS and CDR2 YFSETQ. This chain's CDR3 is CASSTLGQGYEQYF. CDR3 bases: TGCGCCAGCAGCACTTTAGGACAGGGTTACGAGCAGTACTTC.

In regard to this clonotype: Without the conserved terminal phenylalanine or tryptophan, this CDR3 likely stems from a read error. This chain connects TRBV29-1 to TRBJ2-5, with a weak D call TRBD2 (5 bases). Per the germline V gene, CDR1 is SQVTM and CDR2 is ANQGSEA. Trimming stripped 4 bases from V and 3 bases from J, with 9 bases between. The CDR3 is 12 residues long. The CDR3: CSVVGVEETQYS. In DNA, the CDR3 is TGCAGCGTTGTCGGGGTGGAAGAGACCCAGTACTCC.